This T cell receptor (beta chain) was recorded in a study of cytotoxic CD8 clonotypes in ibrutinib-treated CLL. Profiling relied on immunoSEQ multiplex PCR, and the TCRdb table lists in-frame clones only, not all of them. The sample holds approximately 340,000 clones; roughly 67% are singletons and the top ten take 5% to 6.5%. The CDR3 is 13 residues long. The V gene lost 4 bases and the J gene lost 5 bases, with 10 bases spanning the gap. Germline CDR1 is SGHRS and CDR2 is YFSETQ. The specimen comprised PBMCs, sampled after 36 months of ibrutinib treatment. The sequence was obtained from a human donor with chronic lymphocytic leukemia. This sequence joins TRBV5-1 and TRBJ2-1; no firm D call. The CDR3, as DNA: TGCGCCAGCAGCAAGGGTGTGGACAATGAGCAGTTCTTC. Protein sequence: CASSKGVDNEQFF. Supplemented by reference TRBV5-1 and TRBJ2-1, the full variable domain reads KAGVTQTPRYLIKTRGQQVTLSCSPISGHRSVSWYQQTPGQGLQFLFEYFSETQRNKGNFPGRFSGRQFSNSRSEMNVSTLELGDSALYLCASSKGVDNEQFFGPGTRLTVL.